The present T cell receptor beta chain was sequenced within a study of radiation and T cells in renal cell carcinoma (dated by TCRdb to the early 2020s). Study-level background: A total of fewer than 55 samples underwent TCR beta sequencing, made up of roughly 26 tumors and about 27 peripheral blood samples. Across all 55 or so samples, roughly 3,700,000 unique CDR3 nucleotide sequences encoding around 2.8 million unique CDR3 amino acid sequences were identified. General study outcomes and caveats: Because only small tumor regions of 0.8 to 1 g were available, the study did not capture intratumoral heterogeneity. Compared with control tumors, irradiated tumors had a greater number of dominant CDR3 motifs, and those motifs took up a bigger portion of the repertoire. Effects of radiation dose or scheduling on the TCR repertoire could not be addressed with the single-armed trial design. Irradiated tumors showed higher TCR clonality than controls, with the top 100 clonotypes averaging roughly 50% of the repertoire versus approximately 43% in nephrectomy-only tumors.

Worth noting for this clone: No cognate antigen has been identified for it. No base qualities exist here, and no much larger clone lies one base off it.

The germline V gene supplies CDR1 MNHNS and CDR2 SASEGT. Ends trimmed: V by 1 base, J by 7 bases; bases unmatched to a gene: 6. Including cysteine and phenylalanine, the CDR3 has 16 amino acids. Of the read, only the CDR3 DNA is kept; its 48 bases are in frame from base 1. The time point label here, explained by the study, means: tumor resected at nephrectomy. The treatment or condition label corresponds to: treatment-naive control, cytoreductive nephrectomy. Control tumors came from treatment-naive renal cell carcinoma patients who underwent cytoreductive nephrectomy without prior radiation. Every patient's renal cell carcinoma showed clear cell pathology. Control tumors used for TCR sequencing came from a few females and ten to eleven males, resected 2011 to 2014, with median age about 59 years (range about 40 to 82). Tumor processing involved mechanical dissociation, digestion with collagenase/hyaluronidase at 37 degrees C, handling in gentleMACS C tubes, and storage in liquid nitrogen. The QIAamp DNA Blood Mini Kit (Qiagen) was used to prepare genomic DNA for TCR sequencing. Only samples passing all quality control checks were included in the analyses.

TCR beta libraries were generated from genomic DNA with the immunoSEQ kit, following the manufacturer's recommendations. To prepare libraries, a first multiplex PCR with proprietary primers was run, followed by a second PCR that added unique barcodes, and a bead cleanup was done after each round. Each sample batch included a kit-provided positive control reaction and a negative control reaction. The final libraries were assessed on an Agilent 4200 TapeStation D1000 ScreenTape, pooled by volume, and quantified by qPCR. An Illumina NextSeq500 fitted with a MidOutput 150-cycle cartridge performed the sequencing, running 156 Read1 cycles and 15 Index1 cycles with the kit's custom primers. The pooled library was loaded at 1.0 pM, and about 20% PhiX control was spiked in. Under the source paper's analysis protocol: Vendor-processed data were analyzed in R, with a clonotype defined as all T cells sharing the same CDR3 nucleotide sequence. For clone abundance analyses, frequencies were normalized to the 10,000 most abundant clones per sample. Before analysis, public T cell clones were removed, and these numbered fewer than six per sample on average. The dominant motif analysis was done with ImmunoMap using the PAM10 matrix, a gap penalty of 30, and a homology threshold of 0.3, and motifs with a cumulative frequency of at least 0.01 were considered dominant. Imported from immuneACCESS, the table was reduced by TCRdb to in-frame sequences with V and J called. These copies leave out some clones; in studies compared against another copy, an unresolved V gene accounts for under half, and the cause of the remainder is not known. Clonal size and the V and J genes are those of that table, whereas D and trimming came from the DNA. For this sample the table gives roughly 9,800 clones, of which 50% to 65% were detected only once. Of the sample, less than 10% falls within the top ten clones.

This receptor was obtained from a man aged 35 to 55 with renal cell carcinoma. The sequence is built from TRBV6-1 and TRBJ2-2; 10 middle bases align to TRBD2. The starting material was tumor tissue, obtained from a patient whose treatment was nephrectomy without radiotherapy. The nucleotides are TGTGCCAGCAGTGAAGTCCCAGCGGGAGGGTTCGGGGAGCTGTTTTTT. Its product reads: CASSEVPAGGFGELFF.